The 13 T cell receptor beta chains listed next were all sequenced from one sample in a study of Ad26.COV2.S vaccination and SARS-CoV-2 variants. Using immunoSEQ multiplex PCR, the repertoire was profiled, and TCRdb retains in-frame clones only, with some absent. Of some 250,000 clones detected, around 89% appear once; the ten largest clones hold about 10%. Indicated treatment: some 20 received Ad26.COV2.S at low or high dose, single or two shots; roughly five received placebo; per-sample allocation not given. Each sample was drawn 63 days after the first injection (of vaccine or placebo). The sample consisted of peripheral blood, taken in a trial of Ad26.COV2.S vaccine versus placebo. These receptors all stem from a person aged 18-60 years who received the Ad26.COV2.S COVID-19 vaccine or a placebo.

This chain uses TRBV19 with TRBJ1-2; 7 nucleotides line up with TRBD1. Trimming at V came to 10 bases and at J to 8 bases, leaving 7 bases not matched to a gene. Germline CDR1 is LNHDA and CDR2 is SQIVND (reference sequence). This CDR3 comprises 11 residues. The CDR3 sequence is CATEGAEGYTF. The CDR3 coding sequence is TGTGCCACCGAGGGGGCGGAAGGCTACACCTTC.

V is TRBV10-3 and J is TRBJ2-6; no definite D call. The CDR3 is made up of 15 amino acids. Trimming left V 0 bases short and J 0 bases short, with 3 bases between. Germline V gene sequence: CDR1 ENHRY, CDR2 SYGVKD. The CDR3 DNA follows: TGTGCCATCAGTGAGTCCTCCTCTGGGGCCAACGTCCTGACTTTC. Its protein product is CAISESSSGANVLTF.

The rearrangement links TRBV29-1 to TRBJ2-7; a weak D match, TRBD2 (6 bases). The CDR3 is 12 residues long. V was pared by 6 bases and J by 0 bases, with 9 bases between. Germline CDR1 is SQVTM and CDR2 is ANQGSEA. CDR3 in DNA: TGCAGCGTGCAGCGGGCCTCCTACGAGCAGTACTTC. As protein: CSVQRASYEQYF.

The rearrangement joins TRBV6-1 to TRBJ2-6; TRBD1 aligns across 7 bases. CDR1 is MNHNS, CDR2 SASEGT, per germline. The CDR3 has 15 residues. Trimming removed 3 bases from V and 5 bases from J; junction bases left unmatched: 4. CDR3 region: CASSDTGVRANVLTF. CDR3 DNA: TGTGCCAGCAGTGATACAGGGGTAAGGGCCAACGTCCTGACTTTC.

The rearrangement uses TRBV18 and TRBJ1-3; TRBD1 agrees at 10 bases. This CDR3 comprises 16 residues. V dropped 6 bases and J dropped 2; count of bases not matched to a gene: 7. Per the germline V gene, CDR1 is KGHSH and CDR2 is LQKENI. CDR3 in DNA: TGTGCCAGCTCGAAAACCGGGACAGGGGCTGGAAACACCATATATTTT. Its protein is CASSKTGTGAGNTIYF.

This sequence joins TRBV18 and TRBJ2-7; tentatively, D is TRBD1 or TRBD2 (5 bases each). The CDR3 covers 15 residues. Germline V gene sequence: CDR1 KGHSH, CDR2 LQKENI. V lost 3 bases, J lost 1 base, and 13 bases lay in between. The CDR3, as DNA: TGTGCCAGCTCACCGACTATAGGGGCATCCTACGAGCAGTACTTC. As protein: CASSPTIGASYEQYF.

The chain links TRBV9 to TRBJ1-2; D gene ambiguous. Germline V CDR1 and CDR2: SGDLS, YYNGEE. The CDR3 extends over 15 amino acids. Trimming removed 3 bases from V and 6 bases from J, with 18 bases in between. The DNA for the CDR3 is TGTGCCAGCAGCGCTAGGCTGAGGTTTTGGGATGGCTACACCTTC. It encodes CASSARLRFWDGYTF.

The chain is built from TRBV10-3 and TRBJ2-2; tentatively, D is TRBD2 (7 bases). Germline CDR1 reads ENHRY; CDR2 reads SYGVKD. CDR3 length: 16 amino acids. With 6 bases removed from V and 10 bases from J, the gap between germline ends came to 24 bases. Here the CDR3 reads CAISPLGGGPREELFF. In DNA, the CDR3 is TGTGCCATCAGCCCCCTAGGCGGGGGCCCTAGAGAGGAGCTGTTTTTT.

The rearrangement uses TRBV18 and TRBJ2-5, with 9 bases identical to TRBD1. V gave up 3 bases and J gave up 2 bases; unmatched junction bases: 1. CDR3 size: 14 residues. Germline-derived CDR1 and CDR2 are KGHSH and LQKENI. The CDR3 DNA reads as TGTGCCAGCTCACCGGGACAGGGTCAAGAGACCCAGTACTTC. Amino acid sequence: CASSPGQGQETQYF. The full variable domain, rest sourced from reference TRBV18 and TRBJ2-5, is NAGVMQNPRHLVRRRGQEARLRCSPMKGHSHVYWYRQLPEEGLKFMVYLQKENIIDESGMPKERFSAEFPKEGPSILRIQQVVRGDSAAYFCASSPGQGQETQYFGPGTRLLVL.

The chain combines TRBV5-1 with TRBJ1-2; D ambiguous. The germline V gene has CDR1 SGHRS and CDR2 YFSETQ. V gave up 7 bases and J gave up 4 bases, with 17 bases separating them. There are 14 residues in the CDR3. The CDR3 spells CASALGLEGYGYTF. As DNA, the CDR3 is TGCGCCAGCGCATTGGGGTTGGAGGGCTATGGCTACACCTTC.

The chain couples TRBV5-4 to TRBJ2-2; D uncertain. From germline, CDR1 is SGHNT and CDR2 YYREEE (reference sequence). Trimming stripped 0 bases from V and 5 bases from J, with 8 bases between. This CDR3 has 14 amino acids. The CDR3 DNA follows: TGTGCCAGCAGCTTGGGGCCTGGGACCGGGGAGCTGTTTTTT. This codes for CASSLGPGTGELFF. Combining the CDR3 with reference TRBV5-4 and TRBJ2-2 gives the whole variable domain ETGVTQSPTHLIKTRGQQVTLRCSSQSGHNTVSWYQQALGQGPQFIFQYYREEENGRGNFPPRFSGLQFPNYSSELNVNALELDDSALYLCASSLGPGTGELFFGEGSRLTVL.

This sequence joins TRBV7-2 and TRBJ2-7, with 7 bases matching TRBD1. The CDR3 spans 14 residues. V gave up 4 bases and J gave up 3 bases; unmatched junction bases: 6. Per the germline V gene, CDR1 is SGHTA and CDR2 is FQGNSA. The CDR3, as DNA: TGTGCCAGCAGCTCTCACGACAGGGTCTACGAGCAGTACTTC. This translates into CASSSHDRVYEQYF.

This clone was seen a single time. This rearrangement joins TRBV28 to TRBJ1-1; 10 positions agree with TRBD1. The V segment lost 6 bases and the J segment 1 base; nucleotides outside the gene matches: 8. This CDR3 has 16 residues. Germline V CDR1 and CDR2: MDHEN, SYDVKM. The CDR3 protein is CASRDRGQGKNTEAFF. DNA of the CDR3: TGTGCCAGCAGAGACAGGGGGCAGGGGAAGAACACTGAAGCTTTCTTT.